Following are 19 T cell receptor beta chains from one sample sequenced in a study of blood T cell repertoires in COVID-19 (dated by TCRdb to 2020 to 2022). Receptor amplification or capture employed the immunoSEQ multiplex PCR assay. TCRdb re-hosts the immuneACCESS table, in-frame sequences only. Its copies lack some clones; in the studies checked, an unresolved V gene accounts for under half of them, and the cause for the rest is not known. This sample has some 89,000 clones in its table, and approximately 80% of those were observed once. Of the sample, roughly 12% falls within the top ten clones. The sample taken for sequencing was peripheral blood. These receptors were collected from a man aged 65 to 85 with acute or convalescent COVID-19.

CDR3 DNA sequence: TGTGCCAGCAGCGAGGGGGGGGCGGGCACAGATACGCAGTATTTT. The encoded protein is CASSEGGAGTDTQYF. This chain connects TRBV9 to TRBJ2-3, with TRBD2 as a possible D gene (7 bases). With 3 bases removed from V and 1 base from J, the gap between germline ends came to 12 bases. This CDR3 is 15 amino acids long. Germline V gene sequence: CDR1 SGDLS, CDR2 YYNGEE.

This clone has only a few counts. The J gene is TRBJ2-7, the V gene TRBV29-1; TRBD2 matches at 9 bases. CDR3 size: 15 residues. Germline V gene sequence: CDR1 SQVTM, CDR2 ANQGSEA. Trimming at V came to 0 bases and at J to 7 bases, leaving 10 bases not matched to a gene. The CDR3 reads CSVEDQVSGGFEQYF. The CDR3 DNA is TGCAGCGTTGAAGATCAGGTTAGCGGGGGCTTTGAGCAGTACTTC.

The V gene is TRBV5-1, the J gene TRBJ2-3; 9 positions match TRBD2. The CDR3 is made up of 15 amino acids. Germline CDR1 is SGHRS and CDR2 is YFSETQ. V trimming: 9 bases; J trimming: 4 bases; junction bases outside the gene matches: 12. Here the CDR3 reads CATHLGLAGSDTQYF. In nucleotides, the CDR3 is TGCGCCACCCACTTGGGCCTAGCGGGGTCAGATACGCAGTATTTT.

This chain uses TRBV5-1 with TRBJ1-2, with a tentative D call TRBD1 (6 bases). The CDR3 is 14 residues long. The germline gives CDR1 SGHRS, CDR2 YFSETQ. V lost 4 bases, J lost 7 bases, and 17 bases lay in between. The CDR3 DNA is TGCGCCAGCAGCGGGGACATGAAAGGACTTGGCTACACCTTC. This encodes CASSGDMKGLGYTF.

The rearrangement links TRBV5-4 to TRBJ1-1; 9 nucleotides match TRBD1. Germline V gives CDR1 SGHNT, CDR2 YYREEE (reference sequence). This CDR3 comprises 14 residues. After removal of 4 bases from V and 1 base from J, the junction contained 2 bases not matched to a gene. This CDR3 is CASSRGQGNTEAFF. CDR3 bases: TGTGCCAGCAGCAGGGGACAGGGGAACACTGAAGCTTTCTTT.

The gene calls are TRBV18 and TRBJ1-2; the match to TRBD1 covers 7 bases. V lost 3 bases, J lost 5 bases, and 3 bases stayed unmatched. CDR3 length: 13 residues. The V gene's germline CDR1 is KGHSH and CDR2 LQKENI. CDR3 protein: CASSPGTAYGYTF. CDR3 DNA: TGTGCCAGCTCACCTGGGACAGCTTATGGCTACACCTTC.

The V call is TRBV5-1, the J call TRBJ2-1; 8 nucleotides agree with TRBD2. Unmatched junction bases numbered 8, after V lost 2 bases and J lost 4 bases. Germline V CDR1 and CDR2: SGHRS, YFSETQ. The CDR3 spans 16 residues. The CDR3 spells CASSFTGTSAYNEQFF. DNA of the CDR3: TGCGCCAGCAGCTTCACCGGGACTAGTGCTTACAATGAGCAGTTCTTC.

CDR3 DNA sequence: TGTGCCAGCAGCGGGGGACAGCCCTCTGGAAACACCATATATTTT. It is translated as CASSGGQPSGNTIYF. The gene calls are TRBV3-1 (or the pseudogene TRBV3-2) and TRBJ1-3; 7 nucleotides agree with TRBD1. The V segment lost 5 bases and the J segment 0 bases; nucleotides outside the gene matches: 4. CDR1 is LGHDT, CDR2 YNNKEL, per germline (reference sequence). The CDR3 runs 15 residues.

This chain joins TRBV7-2 and TRBJ2-5; perhaps TRBD2 as D (5 bases). Germline V lookup: CDR1 SGHTA, CDR2 FQGNSA. This CDR3 spans 14 amino acids. V was shortened by 5 bases and J by 4 bases, with 14 bases between the two germline ends. The CDR3 DNA reads as TGTGCCAGCAGCGCCCTCGGGGTAAGAGAGACCCAGTACTTC. Encoded protein: CASSALGVRETQYF.

J is TRBJ2-1 and V is TRBV9, with D perhaps TRBD2 (6 bases). The V gene's germline CDR1 is SGDLS and CDR2 YYNGEE. Trimming left V 0 bases short and J 2 bases short, with 12 bases between. The CDR3 consists of 16 residues. CDR3 DNA: TGTGCCAGCAGCGTAGATGGCGGGACTGCCTACAATGAGCAGTTCTTC. It is translated as CASSVDGGTAYNEQFF.

The CDR3 bases are TGTGCCAGCAGCCTGGACCAGGACAATGAGCAGTTCTTC. It encodes CASSLDQDNEQFF. The chain links TRBV5-4 to TRBJ2-1; D remains ambiguous. Trimming took off 4 bases at V and 5 bases at J, with 10 bases between the two ends. From germline, CDR1 is SGHNT and CDR2 YYREEE (reference sequence). The CDR3 is 13 amino acids.

In this sample, this clone turned up a few times. The rearrangement links TRBV6-4 to TRBJ2-7; the D gene is possibly TRBD2 (6 bases). Germline CDR1 and CDR2: MRHNA and SNTAGT. CDR3 length equals 14 residues. The V gene lost 5 bases and the J gene lost 0 bases, with 11 bases spanning the gap. CDR3: CASSPGTDSYEQYF. The DNA of the CDR3 is TGTGCCAGCAGTCCAGGGACTGACTCCTACGAGCAGTACTTC.

This chain uses TRBV7-9 with TRBJ2-1, with TRBD2 matching 10 bases. Germline CDR1 SEHNR, CDR2 FQNEAQ (reference sequence). This CDR3 is 12 amino acids long. With 4 bases clipped from V and 13 bases from J, the junction kept 4 bases outside the gene matches. CDR3 in DNA: TGTGCCAGCAGCTCTAGCGGGGGTAAACAGTTCTTC. It yields the protein CASSSSGGKQFF.

The table lists this clone with a count of one. The V and J genes are TRBV14 and TRBJ2-3; 7 bases agree with TRBD1. The CDR3 runs 14 residues. The germline V gene encodes CDR1 SGHDN and CDR2 FVKESK. The V segment lost 5 bases and the J segment 6 bases; nucleotides outside the gene matches: 8. CDR3 residues: CASSGATGADTQYF. In DNA form, the CDR3 reads TGTGCCAGCAGCGGGGCCACAGGGGCTGATACGCAGTATTTT.

This chain joins TRBV3-1 (or the pseudogene TRBV3-2) and TRBJ1-6; TRBD1 might be the D (6 bases). The V end was cut by 3 bases, the J end by 8 bases, with 11 bases between. CDR1 is LGHDT, CDR2 YNNKEL, per germline (reference sequence). CDR3 length: 14 residues. The CDR3 reads CASSHTGPDSPLHF. The CDR3 DNA is TGTGCCAGCAGCCATACAGGGCCTGATTCACCCCTCCACTTT.

V usage is TRBV27 and J usage is TRBJ2-1, with TRBD2 matching over 8 bases. This CDR3 has 15 amino acids. The germline CDR1 and CDR2 sequences are MNHEY and SMNVEV (reference sequence). The V segment lost 5 bases and the J segment 3 bases; nucleotides outside the gene matches: 6. The CDR3 DNA sequence: TGTGCCAGCAGTATTCGGGGGGGGAACTACAATGAGCAGTTCTTC. Translated, it gives CASSIRGGNYNEQFF.

CDR3 in amino acids: CASSPTVSSYNEQFF. The CDR3 DNA reads as TGTGCCAGTAGTCCGACTGTTAGCTCCTACAATGAGCAGTTCTTC. This chain links TRBV19 with TRBJ2-1; D uncertain. Germline CDR1 and CDR2: LNHDA and SQIVND (reference sequence). The V end lost 5 bases, the J end lost 0 bases, and 11 bases lay between the germline ends. This CDR3 comprises 15 residues.

This sequence joins TRBV7-9 and TRBJ1-5; tentative D call: TRBD1 (5 bases). The germline V gene has CDR1 SEHNR and CDR2 FQNEAQ (reference sequence). Trimming left V 2 bases short and J 6 bases short, with 11 bases between. This CDR3 has 14 amino acids. The CDR3 here is CASSLSGLAQPQHF. CDR3 coding DNA: TGTGCCAGCAGCTTATCAGGGTTGGCTCAGCCCCAGCATTTT. Together with reference TRBV7-9 and TRBJ1-5, the CDR3 gives the full variable domain: DTGVSQNPRHKITKRGQNVTFRCDPISEHNRLYWYRQTLGQGPEFLTYFQNEAQLEKSRLLSDRFSAERPKGSFSTLEIQRTEQGDSAMYLCASSLSGLAQPQHFGDGTRLSIL.

V and J are TRBV6-5 and TRBJ2-2; weak D call: TRBD1 (5 bases). From germline, CDR1 is MNHEY and CDR2 SVGAGI. This CDR3 region has 13 residues. Deletions cut 2 bases from V and 5 bases from J, with 6 bases between. CDR3 sequence (DNA): TGTGCCAGCAGTTACCCAGGGACCGGGGAGCTGTTTTTT. Protein sequence: CASSYPGTGELFF.